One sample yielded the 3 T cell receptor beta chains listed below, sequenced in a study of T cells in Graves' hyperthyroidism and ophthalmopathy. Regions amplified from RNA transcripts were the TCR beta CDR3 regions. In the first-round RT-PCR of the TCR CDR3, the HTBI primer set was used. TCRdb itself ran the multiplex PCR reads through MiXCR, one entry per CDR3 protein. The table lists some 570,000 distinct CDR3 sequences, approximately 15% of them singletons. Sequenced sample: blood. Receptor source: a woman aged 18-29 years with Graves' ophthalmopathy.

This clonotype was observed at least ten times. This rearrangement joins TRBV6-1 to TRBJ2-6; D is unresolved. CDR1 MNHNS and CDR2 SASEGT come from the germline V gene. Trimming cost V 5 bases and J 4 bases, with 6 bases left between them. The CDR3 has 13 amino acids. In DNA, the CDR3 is TGTGCCAGCAGTCCCGCAGGGGCCAACGTCCTGACTTTC. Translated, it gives CASSPAGANVLTF.

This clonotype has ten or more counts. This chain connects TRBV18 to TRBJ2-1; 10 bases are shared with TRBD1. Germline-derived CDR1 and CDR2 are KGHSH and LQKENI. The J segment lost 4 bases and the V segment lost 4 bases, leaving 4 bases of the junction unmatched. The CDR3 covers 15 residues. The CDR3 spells CASSRRQGAYNEQFF. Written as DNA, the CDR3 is TGTGCCAGCTCACGCAGACAGGGGGCTTACAATGAGCAGTTCTTC.

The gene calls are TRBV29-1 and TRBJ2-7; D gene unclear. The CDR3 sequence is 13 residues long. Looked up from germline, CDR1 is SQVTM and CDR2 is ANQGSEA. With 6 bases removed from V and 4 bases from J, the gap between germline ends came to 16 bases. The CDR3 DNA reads TGCAGCGTACCGTTAGGGATCATATACGAGCAGTACTTC. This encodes CSVPLGIIYEQYF.